The T cell receptor (beta chain) described here comes from a study of blood T cell repertoires in COVID-19. Background on the study: COVID-19 samples from acute and convalescent phases originated in the United States, Italy and Spain. The analysed material was cDNA or gDNA that came from T cells, B-cell-depleted T cells, or PBMCs.

Followed longitudinally, the Seattle patients had been enrolled during active infection. Per the study methods: For nucleated cells, counts were estimated from reference gene primer amplification. Using immunoSEQ multiplex PCR, the repertoire was profiled, and TCRdb retains in-frame clones only, with some absent. That table furnishes V, J and clone size, whereas the DNA furnished D and trimming. The sample comprises hundreds of thousands of clones, 80% to 90% of which are singletons, and about 6% rests with the top ten. This TCR derives from a woman between 50 and 59 years old with COVID-19, enrolled during active disease. The sample was peripheral blood.

In DNA, the CDR3 is TGTGCCAGCAGCTTAGGAGCAGGGTCTGAAAAACTGTTTTTT. Its translation is CASSLGAGSEKLFF. This sequence joins TRBV7-6 and TRBJ1-4; D perhaps matches TRBD1 (5 bases). V lost 1 base and J lost 7, with 10 bases in between. The V gene's germline CDR1 is SGHVS and CDR2 FNYEAQ. This CDR3 is built from 14 residues.